This T cell receptor beta chain is drawn from a study of T cells in localized non-small cell lung cancer. The study, taken as a whole, reports: Longer survival (overall) was linked to higher T cell density in blood. Heterogeneity stays possible, as sequencing covered only one tumor region.

The V gene lost 4 bases and the J gene lost 4 bases, with 11 bases spanning the gap. The CDR3 extends over 15 amino acids. The germline V gene has CDR1 SGHAT and CDR2 FQNNGV. Worth noting for this clone: Antigen: not known.

Profiling relied on immunoSEQ multiplex PCR, and the TCRdb table lists in-frame clones only, not all of them. Among tens of thousands of clones listed, just over 90% were seen once. The sequence was obtained from an older female donor with stage I lung adenocarcinoma. The sample here was peripheral blood, taken before any cancer treatment. The chain couples TRBV11-2 to TRBJ1-6; D may be TRBD1 (5 bases). The CDR3 coding sequence is TGTGCCAGCAGCTCCCAGGGAGGATATAATTCACCCCTCCACTTT. It codes for CASSSQGGYNSPLHF.